This paragraph covers one T cell receptor beta chain sequence. The data were obtained in a study of control samples from healthy donors and cancer patients. Germline CDR1 reads MGHRA; CDR2 reads YSYEKL. V dropped 0 bases and J dropped 0 bases, with 18 bases sitting between them. This CDR3 comprises 19 residues. Assay: immunoSEQ multiplex PCR; the TCRdb copy retains only in-frame clones and omits some. There are more than 110,000 clones in the sample; roughly 92% occur only once, and about 10% lies in the top ten. The chain joins TRBV4-1 to TRBJ1-3; maybe TRBD1 (5 bases). The sequenced sample consisted of blood. This receptor was obtained from a man in his thirties or forties in good health. CDR3 nucleotide sequence: TGCGCCAGCAGCCAAGATGAGGGTACGGCAGGGCCCTCTGGAAACACCATATATTTT. Translated, it gives CASSQDEGTAGPSGNTIYF.